Presented here are 27 T cell receptor beta chains from one specimen sequenced in a study of beta chain features in type 1 diabetes. Notes on the study in general: Patients with Type 1 diabetes showed moderately but significantly shorter TCRB CDR3s in all four CD4+ subsets.

No cognate antigen is known for these TCRs. Expressed TCRB transcripts were sequenced because the isolated RNA had all been reverse transcribed beforehand. The assay was immunoSEQ multiplex PCR, and TCRdb's table has in-frame clones only and misses some. The sample yields 640,000 or so clones, roughly an eighth seen once. Sequenced input: naive CD4+ T cells from blood. All receptors come from a man between 18 and 29 years old with type 1 diabetes.

There are a few counts of this clone. This sequence joins TRBV5-1 and TRBJ1-1, with D possibly TRBD1 on 5 matching bases. This CDR3 has 13 amino acids. Germline loops: CDR1 SGHRS, CDR2 YFSETQ. With 2 bases removed from V and 3 bases from J, the gap between germline ends came to 8 bases. The CDR3 sequence: CASSLGTDTEAFF. In DNA, the CDR3 is TGCGCCAGCAGCTTAGGGACGGACACTGAAGCTTTCTTT.

Only a few counts were recorded for this clone. The chain uses TRBV10-3 and TRBJ2-3; D ambiguous. Deletions cut 7 bases from V and 4 bases from J, with 6 bases between. Per the germline V gene, CDR1 is ENHRY and CDR2 is SYGVKD. CDR3 size: 11 residues. This CDR3 is CAIKGPDTQYF. The CDR3 DNA follows: TGTGCCATCAAAGGGCCAGATACGCAGTATTTT.

This clone was picked up a small number of times. The chain joins TRBV30 to TRBJ2-3; a weak D match, TRBD2 (5 bases). V lost 2 bases to trimming and J lost 1 base, with 13 bases between them. The CDR3 is made up of 15 amino acids. Germline V lookup: CDR1 GTSNPN, CDR2 SVGIG (reference sequence). CDR3 nucleotide sequence: TGTGCCTGGAGTAGTAGAGGACTGCGCACAGATACGCAGTATTTT. It encodes CAWSSRGLRTDTQYF.

This clone appeared a few times. The CDR3 region has the DNA TGCGCCAGCAGCTTGGCAACAGGAGATGGCTACACCTTC. Translation: CASSLATGDGYTF. The chain links TRBV5-1 to TRBJ1-2, with D possibly matching TRBD1 (5 bases). V was clipped by 0 bases and J by 6 bases, with 9 bases between them. The CDR3 is 13 residues long. The germline V gene encodes CDR1 SGHRS and CDR2 YFSETQ.

The chain employs TRBV18 and TRBJ1-1; the D is unclear. V lost 4 bases and J lost 0, with 9 bases in between. The CDR3 spans 14 residues. The germline V gene encodes CDR1 KGHSH and CDR2 LQKENI. The CDR3 loop reads CASSRGIMNTEAFF. CDR3 coding DNA: TGTGCCAGCTCACGCGGAATTATGAACACTGAAGCTTTCTTT.

J is TRBJ2-5 and V is TRBV11-3, with D hard to call. Germline V CDR1 and CDR2: SGHNT, YENEEA. Trimming cost V 3 bases and J 5 bases, with 10 bases left between them. The CDR3 is made up of 13 amino acids. The DNA of the CDR3 is TGTGCCAGCAGCTTGTTTATGTCGGAGACCCAGTACTTC. Amino acids: CASSLFMSETQYF.

The V and J genes are TRBV28 and TRBJ2-7; unclear D gene. V lost 5 bases and J lost 3, with 14 bases in between. CDR3 length: 14 residues. CDR1 and CDR2 from the germline V gene are MDHEN and SYDVKM. CDR3 region: CASSVQLTYYEQYF. The CDR3 DNA follows: TGTGCCAGCAGTGTTCAGCTCACTTACTACGAGCAGTACTTC.

This clone was recorded a few times. The chain carries TRBV18 and TRBJ2-7; no firm D call. V dropped 0 bases and J dropped 3 bases, with 15 bases sitting between them. The length of the CDR3 is 16 residues. Looked up from germline, CDR1 is KGHSH and CDR2 is LQKENI. The CDR3 region is CASSPPGHGYGYEQYF. Here the CDR3 DNA reads TGTGCCAGCTCACCACCGGGCCACGGATACGGCTACGAGCAGTACTTC.

The DNA of the CDR3 is TGTGCCATCAGTGAGTCGACGACTAGCACAGATACGCAGTATTTT. Protein product: CAISESTTSTDTQYF. The V and J genes are TRBV10-3 and TRBJ2-3; no reliable D call. V was clipped by 0 bases and J by 0 bases, with 7 bases between them. Germline V gene sequence: CDR1 ENHRY, CDR2 SYGVKD. This CDR3 is built from 15 residues.

The rearrangement uses TRBV10-3 and TRBJ1-5, with D possibly being TRBD1 (6 bases). Trimming shortened V by 0 bases and J by 5 bases, and 11 bases separated the two germline ends. In germline, CDR1 is ENHRY, CDR2 SYGVKD. CDR3 length equals 15 residues. The CDR3 loop is CAISESTGGDQPQHF. The DNA of the CDR3 is TGTGCCATCAGTGAGTCGACAGGCGGAGATCAGCCCCAGCATTTT.

The chain carries TRBV29-1 and TRBJ1-4; possibly TRBD1 for D (5 bases). The germline CDR1 and CDR2 sequences are SQVTM and ANQGSEA. This CDR3 contains 12 residues. V was pared by 7 bases and J by 6 bases, with 12 bases between. In DNA form, the CDR3 reads TGCAGCGGTGGAATAGGGGATGAAAAACTGTTTTTT. Translation: CSGGIGDEKLFF.

The chain joins TRBV4-1 to TRBJ2-7; 8 bases line up with TRBD1. Trimming removed 4 bases from V and 6 bases from J; junction bases left unmatched: 2. The germline V gene encodes CDR1 MGHRA and CDR2 YSYEKL. The CDR3 contains 12 residues. The CDR3 DNA follows: TGCGCCAGCAGCCCAGGACAGGGCGAGCAGTACTTC. It translates to CASSPGQGEQYF.

This clone turned up a few times. The chain links TRBV2 to TRBJ2-7; the D gene is possibly TRBD1 (6 bases). V was clipped by 7 bases and J by 4 bases, with 8 bases between them. Germline CDR1 SNHLY, CDR2 FYNNEI. CDR3 length equals 11 residues. Here the CDR3 DNA reads TGTGCCAGCACTGGACAGTACGAGCAGTACTTC. Protein sequence: CASTGQYEQYF.

The chain combines TRBV9 with TRBJ1-4; 7 bases map to TRBD1. V was clipped by 3 bases and J by 5 bases; unmatched bases: 4. Germline V gives CDR1 SGDLS, CDR2 YYNGEE. CDR3 length equals 14 residues. CDR3 bases: TGTGCCAGCAGCGGGGACAGCCGAAATGAAAAACTGTTTTTT. As protein: CASSGDSRNEKLFF.

The J gene is TRBJ2-4, the V gene TRBV7-8, with a tentative D call TRBD1 (5 bases). Germline V gene data show CDR1 as SGHVS and CDR2 as FQNEAQ. The CDR3 runs 17 residues. V was pared by 1 base and J by 6 bases, with 19 bases between. CDR3 in DNA: TGTGCCAGCAGCTTAGGGTCCGTGACAGAGAAGATAAACATTCAGTACTTC. This codes for CASSLGSVTEKINIQYF.

V is TRBV7-2 and J is TRBJ2-1, with D uncertain. The CDR3 has 14 amino acids. CDR1 SGHTA and CDR2 FQGNSA come from the germline V gene. V was pared by 0 bases and J by 9 bases, with 12 bases between. In nucleotides, the CDR3 is TGTGCCAGCAGCTTAGCAGTGGCAGCTAGTGAGCAGTTCTTC. Protein: CASSLAVAASEQFF.

V is TRBV9 and J is TRBJ1-1; D not resolved. V lost 0 bases to trimming and J lost 5 bases, with 11 bases between them. Per germline, CDR1 SGDLS and CDR2 YYNGEE. There are 14 residues in the CDR3. The CDR3 loop reads CASSVGGSSTEAFF. The CDR3, as DNA: TGTGCCAGCAGCGTAGGTGGCAGTTCAACTGAAGCTTTCTTT. The full variable domain, completed using reference TRBV9 and TRBJ1-1, is DSGVTQTPKHLITATGQRVTLRCSPRSGDLSVYWYQQSLDQGLQFLIQYYNGEERAKGNILERFSAQQFPDLHSELNLSSLELGDSALYFCASSVGGSSTEAFFGQGTRLTVV.

This clone was detected only a few times. The genes are TRBV5-6 and TRBJ2-1, with 10 bases that match TRBD2. The V and J ends lost 4 bases and 3 bases, in that order; junction bases with no gene match: 7. The V gene's germline CDR1 is SGHDT and CDR2 YYEEEE. CDR3 length: 16 residues. Here the CDR3 reads CASSHPTSGDYNEQFF. CDR3 sequence (DNA): TGTGCCAGCAGCCACCCTACTAGCGGGGACTACAATGAGCAGTTCTTC.

This clone was seen more than once but under ten times. The chain carries TRBV7-3 and TRBJ2-1, with D possibly TRBD2 on 5 matching bases. The CDR3 has 16 amino acids. Looked up from germline, CDR1 is SGHTA and CDR2 is FQGTGA. Deletions cut 1 base from V and 2 bases from J, with 12 bases between. The CDR3 DNA reads TGTGCCAGCAGCTTAATCGGGGTGAGGCCCTACAATGAGCAGTTCTTC. It encodes CASSLIGVRPYNEQFF.

V gene TRBV6-5 combines with J gene TRBJ2-1, with D maybe TRBD2 (5 bases). The V end lost 5 bases, the J end lost 4 bases, and 12 bases lay between the germline ends. This CDR3 has 14 residues. Germline lookup yields CDR1 MNHEY and CDR2 SVGAGI. The CDR3: CASSHERDYNEQFF. The CDR3 DNA reads TGTGCCAGCAGTCATGAGAGGGATTACAATGAGCAGTTCTTC.

The chain couples TRBV6-4 to TRBJ1-2, with D unresolved. V was clipped by 4 bases and J by 4 bases, with 10 bases between them. CDR3 length: 13 amino acids. CDR1 is MRHNA, CDR2 SNTAGT, per germline. This chain's CDR3 is CASSAGRRYGYTF. The CDR3 DNA reads TGTGCCAGCAGTGCGGGCCGGCGCTATGGCTACACCTTC.

The genes are TRBV25-1 and TRBJ1-6, with 10 bases identical to TRBD1. Germline V gives CDR1 MGHDK, CDR2 SYGVNS. The length of the CDR3 is 15 residues. The junction had 7 bases not matched to a gene; V was cut back by 7 bases and J by 7 bases. The chain's CDR3 is CASNQRQGANSPLHF. The CDR3 DNA reads TGTGCCAGCAACCAAAGACAGGGGGCCAATTCACCCCTCCACTTT. The full variable domain, with the rest looked up from reference TRBV25-1 and TRBJ1-6, is EADIYQTPRYLVIGTGKKITLECSQTMGHDKMYWYQQDPGMELHLIHYSYGVNSTEKGDLSSESTVSRIRTEHFPLTLESARPSHTSQYLCASNQRQGANSPLHFGNGTRLTVT.

This clone was counted between two and nine times. The chain carries TRBV29-1 and TRBJ2-1; D is undetermined. The germline gives CDR1 SQVTM, CDR2 ANQGSEA. The CDR3 sequence is 12 residues long. V shed 4 bases and J shed 8 bases, with 12 bases lying between them. CDR3 coding DNA: TGCAGCGTTGGAGGCACCCTCTATGAGCAGTTCTTC. As protein: CSVGGTLYEQFF.

This clone has just a few counts. The chain links TRBV5-1 to TRBJ2-5, with unresolved D. Between the trimmed V and J ends, which lost 3 bases and 5 bases, there was a span of 11 bases. The CDR3 spans 13 residues. Germline V gives CDR1 SGHRS, CDR2 YFSETQ. This CDR3 is CASSSAVRETQYF. As DNA, the CDR3 is TGCGCCAGCAGCTCTGCCGTGCGGGAGACCCAGTACTTC.

The chain carries TRBV7-9 and TRBJ1-1; D not resolved. CDR1 SEHNR and CDR2 FQNEAQ come from the germline V gene (reference sequence). Trimming shortened V by 1 base and J by 5 bases, and 8 bases separated the two germline ends. This CDR3 has 13 amino acids. CDR3 amino acids: CASSLEMDTEAFF. The CDR3, as DNA: TGTGCCAGCAGCTTAGAGATGGATACTGAAGCTTTCTTT.

The chain employs TRBV19 and TRBJ2-1, with 8 bases fitting TRBD2. The CDR3 consists of 13 residues. Germline V gives CDR1 LNHDA, CDR2 SQIVND (reference sequence). Germline trimming cut 9 bases from V and 8 bases from J; bases unmatched to any gene: 9. As DNA, the CDR3 is TGTGCCAGCCTGGGAGGCGGGGGGTATGAGCAGTTCTTC. Translated: CASLGGGGYEQFF.

This clone was observed a few times. The chain carries TRBV10-3 and TRBJ1-5; D possibly corresponds to TRBD1 (6 bases). The CDR3 totals 14 residues. Germline lookup yields CDR1 ENHRY and CDR2 SYGVKD. V lost 4 bases and J lost 7, with 14 bases in between. The CDR3, as DNA: TGTGCCATCAGTGCAACAGGGTTGGGCCAGCCCCAGCATTTT. Residues: CAISATGLGQPQHF.